This T cell receptor (beta chain) was found in a study of response to subunit inactivated influenza vaccine. TCRdb ran MiXCR on the RT-PCR reads and lists one entry per CDR3 protein. Among under 550,000 distinct CDR3 sequences listed, 7.6% were seen once. The table lists this clonotype with a few counts. The antigen remains undetermined. From germline, CDR1 is SGHKS and CDR2 YYEKEE (reference sequence). Unmatched junction bases numbered 10, after V lost 0 bases and J lost 7 bases. This CDR3 region has 16 residues. Study findings and constraints: It was the authors' suggestion that each seasonal influenza vaccination recruits few new T cells.

This sequence was found in a man aged 50-75 years who received an inactivated influenza vaccine. This chain joins TRBV5-5 and TRBJ2-1; 7 nucleotides match TRBD1. The sequenced sample was PBMCs from blood, obtained around 25 months after vaccination. The chain's CDR3 is CASSLAPGTDVNEQFF. The CDR3, as DNA: TGTGCCAGCAGCTTGGCGCCCGGGACAGACGTAAATGAGCAGTTCTTC.